These 9 T cell receptor beta chains were sequenced from one sample in a study of T cell responses to AZD1222 COVID-19 vaccine. Profiling relied on immunoSEQ multiplex PCR, and the TCRdb table lists in-frame clones only, not all of them. The data contain 130,000 to 150,000 clones, around 90% of them singletons. Sequenced material: peripheral blood, taken on day 0 of AZD1222 vaccination. The receptors originated from an adult in good health.

V gene TRBV18 combines with J gene TRBJ2-2, with no clear D. Germline V gene lookup returns CDR1 KGHSH and CDR2 LQKENI. V was cut by 2 bases and J by 5 bases, with 12 bases left in between. The CDR3 is made up of 15 amino acids. CDR3 DNA: TGTGCCAGCTCACCAGCCAGCATGGGGACCGGGGAGCTGTTTTTT. Amino acids: CASSPASMGTGELFF. Supplemented by reference TRBV18 and TRBJ2-2, the full variable domain reads NAGVMQNPRHLVRRRGQEARLRCSPMKGHSHVYWYRQLPEEGLKFMVYLQKENIIDESGMPKERFSAEFPKEGPSILRIQQVVRGDSAAYFCASSPASMGTGELFFGEGSRLTVL.

J is TRBJ1-2 and V is TRBV3-1 (or the pseudogene TRBV3-2), with D unresolved. Deletions cut 0 bases from V and 1 base from J, with 12 bases between. Germline V gene lookup returns CDR1 LGHDT and CDR2 YNNKEL (reference sequence). This CDR3 is built from 16 residues. The CDR3: CASSQDGAVYNYGYTF. As DNA, the CDR3 is TGTGCCAGCAGCCAAGATGGTGCAGTCTATAACTATGGCTACACCTTC.

The chain employs TRBV9 and TRBJ1-4; D ambiguous. The CDR3 runs 16 residues. Trimming removed 0 bases from V and 0 bases from J, with 9 bases in between. Germline values: CDR1 SGDLS, CDR2 YYNGEE. Here the CDR3 reads CASSVVGSPTNEKLFF. The CDR3 DNA sequence: TGTGCCAGCAGCGTAGTCGGCAGCCCAACTAATGAAAAACTGTTTTTT.

The chain recombines TRBV3-1 (or the pseudogene TRBV3-2) with TRBJ2-3, with 8 nucleotides matching TRBD2. The CDR3 is made up of 18 amino acids. V was pared by 0 bases and J by 0 bases, with 8 bases of the junction left unmatched. Germline V gives CDR1 LGHDT, CDR2 YNNKEL (reference sequence). CDR3: CASSQEHSRGASTDTQYF. CDR3 nucleotides: TGTGCCAGCAGCCAAGAACACTCGCGGGGGGCCAGCACAGATACGCAGTATTTT.

V usage is TRBV7-9 and J usage is TRBJ2-3, with TRBD1 matching over 8 bases. CDR1 is SEHNR and CDR2 is FQNEAQ in the germline V gene (reference sequence). The CDR3 loop spans 15 amino acids. Trimming cost V 5 bases and J 0 bases; bases outside gene matches: 4. As DNA, the CDR3 is TGTGCCAGCAGCGTGGGACAGGCTAGCACAGATACGCAGTATTTT. Translation gives CASSVGQASTDTQYF.

This chain links TRBV5-1 with TRBJ1-4, with D possibly being TRBD1 (5 bases). Trimming left V 4 bases short and J 7 bases short, with 20 bases between. Germline CDR1 reads SGHRS; CDR2 reads YFSETQ. The CDR3 length is 16 residues. The CDR3 here is CASSPDWGRGAEKLFF. The CDR3 coding sequence is TGCGCCAGCAGCCCAGATTGGGGCAGAGGGGCTGAAAAACTGTTTTTT.

Comment on this clone: The DNA is omitted, as the CDR3 cannot be located on it reliably, and the CDR3 follows TCRdb's listing. This sequence joins TRBV28 and TRBJ2-2; the table calls TRBD2, which could not be checked here. The germline V gene encodes CDR1 MDHEN and CDR2 SYDVKM. The CDR3 region is 17 residues in length, termini included. This CDR3 is CASSSSTSGGHGGELFF.

The chain employs TRBV28 and TRBJ2-1; 13 positions agree with TRBD2. Trimming at V came to 0 bases and at J to 9 bases, leaving 8 bases not matched to a gene. Germline CDR1 reads MDHEN; CDR2 reads SYDVKM. The length of the CDR3 is 17 residues. CDR3 loop: CASSLWSLAGGPGEQFF. The CDR3 DNA reads as TGTGCCAGCAGTTTATGGTCACTAGCGGGGGGGCCGGGTGAGCAGTTCTTC.

The rearrangement joins TRBV2 to TRBJ2-3; maybe TRBD2 (6 bases). Trimming took 4 bases from V and 3 from J, leaving 8 bases between them. Germline V gene data show CDR1 as SNHLY and CDR2 as FYNNEI. There are 13 residues in the CDR3. Written as DNA, the CDR3 is TGTGCCAGCAGTGGGGGGGTAACAGATACGCAGTATTTT. Residues: CASSGGVTDTQYF.